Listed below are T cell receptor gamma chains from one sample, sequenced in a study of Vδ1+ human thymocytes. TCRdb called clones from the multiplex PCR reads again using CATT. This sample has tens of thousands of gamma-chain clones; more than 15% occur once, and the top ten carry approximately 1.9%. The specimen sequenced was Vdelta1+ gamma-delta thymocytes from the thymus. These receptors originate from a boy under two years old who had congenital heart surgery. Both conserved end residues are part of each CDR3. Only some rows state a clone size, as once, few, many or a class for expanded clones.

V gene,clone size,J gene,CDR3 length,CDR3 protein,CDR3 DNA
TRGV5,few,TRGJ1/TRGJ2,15,CATWDRLLVPYKKLF,TGTGCCACCTGGGACAGGCTTTTAGTTCCTTATAAGAAACTCTTT
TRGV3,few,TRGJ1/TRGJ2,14,CATWDRAGYYKKLF,TGTGCCACCTGGGACAGAGCTGGGTATTATAAGAAACTCTTT
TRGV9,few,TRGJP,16,CALWEERKLGKKIKVF,TGTGCCTTGTGGGAGGAAAGAAAGTTGGGCAAAAAAATCAAGGTATTT
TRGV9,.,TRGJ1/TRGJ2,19,CALWEVSVDTRELGYKKLF,TGTGCCTTGTGGGAGGTGTCGGTAGATACCCGTGAGTTGGGTTATAAGAAACTCTTT
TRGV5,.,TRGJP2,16,CATWDRPLSSDWIKTF,TGTGCCACCTGGGACAGGCCTCTAAGTAGTGATTGGATCAAGACGTTT
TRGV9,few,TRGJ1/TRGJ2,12,CALWDPSYKKLF,TGTGCCTTGTGGGACCCTTCTTATAAGAAACTCTTT
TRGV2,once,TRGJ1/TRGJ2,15,CATWDRKSRYYKKLF,TGTGCCACCTGGGACCGAAAGTCCCGTTATTATAAGAAACTCTTT
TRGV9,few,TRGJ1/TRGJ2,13,CALWEVGDYKKLF,TGTGCCTTGTGGGAGGTGGGGGATTATAAGAAACTCTTT
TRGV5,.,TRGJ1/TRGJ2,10,CATWDGPLLF,TGTGCCACCTGGGACGGGCCGCTACTCTTT
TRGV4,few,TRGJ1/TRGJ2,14,CATWDAQNYYKKLF,TGTGCCACCTGGGATGCCCAGAATTATTATAAGAAACTCTTT
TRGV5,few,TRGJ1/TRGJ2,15,CATWAPTPRPYKKLF,TGTGCCACCTGGGCTCCGACCCCCCGCCCTTATAAGAAACTCTTT
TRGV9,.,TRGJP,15,CALWEVSMGKKIKVF,TGTGCCTTGTGGGAGGTGAGCATGGGCAAAAAAATCAAGGTATTT
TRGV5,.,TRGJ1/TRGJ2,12,CATWDQNLKKLF,TGTGCCACCTGGGACCAAAACTTAAAGAAACTCTTT
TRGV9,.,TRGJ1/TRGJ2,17,CALWEASHPLNYYKKLF,TGTGCCTTGTGGGAGGCCTCGCACCCATTGAATTATTATAAGAAACTCTTT
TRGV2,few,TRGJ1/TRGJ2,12,CATWDGLDKKLF,TGTGCCACCTGGGACGGGCTAGATAAGAAACTCTTT
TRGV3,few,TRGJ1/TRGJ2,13,CATWDGQRYKKLF,TGTGCCACCTGGGACGGGCAAAGATATAAGAAACTCTTT
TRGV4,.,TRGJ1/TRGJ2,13,CATWDGSHYKKLF,TGTGCCACCTGGGATGGATCCCATTATAAGAAACTCTTT
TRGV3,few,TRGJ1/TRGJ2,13,CATSLPNYYKKLF,TGTGCCACCTCCCTTCCGAATTATTATAAGAAACTCTTT
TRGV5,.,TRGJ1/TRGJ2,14,CATWDRGLYYKKLF,TGTGCCACCTGGGACAGGGGGTTGTATTATAAGAAACTCTTT
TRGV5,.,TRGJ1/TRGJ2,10,CATWDRWKVF,TGTGCCACCTGGGACAGGTGGAAAGTCTTT
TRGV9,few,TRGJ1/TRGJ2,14,CALWETSNYYKKLF,TGTGCCTTGTGGGAGACTTCGAATTATTATAAGAAACTCTTT
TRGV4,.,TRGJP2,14,CATWDRSSDWIKTF,TGTGCCACCTGGGATCGTAGTAGTGATTGGATCAAGACGTTT
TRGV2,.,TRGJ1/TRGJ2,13,CATWDGRRNKKLF,TGTGCCACCTGGGACGGGCGTCGGAATAAGAAACTCTTT
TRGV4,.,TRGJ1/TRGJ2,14,CATWDGLNYYKNLF,TGTGCCACCTGGGACGGTTTGAATTATTATAAGAATCTCTTT
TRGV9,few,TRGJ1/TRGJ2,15,CALWEVHGDYYKKLF,TGTGCCTTGTGGGAGGTGCATGGAGATTATTATAAGAAACTCTTT
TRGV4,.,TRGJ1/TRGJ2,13,CATWDGRYYKKLF,TGTGCCACCTGGGATGGTAGATATTATAAGAAACTCTTT
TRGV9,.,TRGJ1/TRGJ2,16,CALWEGNSNDYYKKLF,TGTGCCTTGTGGGAGGGCAACTCCAATGATTATTATAAGAAACTCTTT
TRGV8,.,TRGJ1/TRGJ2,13,CATWDITYYKKLF,TGTGCCACCTGGGATATCACTTATTATAAGAAACTCTTT
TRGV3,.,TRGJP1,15,CATWDRQTTGWFKIF,TGTGCCACCTGGGACAGGCAGACCACTGGTTGGTTCAAGATATTT
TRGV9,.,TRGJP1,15,CALPAGGTTGWFKIF,TGTGCCTTGCCAGCCGGGGGTACCACTGGTTGGTTCAAGATATTT
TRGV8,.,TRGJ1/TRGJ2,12,CATWDTDNKKLF,TGTGCCACCTGGGATACGGACAATAAGAAACTCTTT
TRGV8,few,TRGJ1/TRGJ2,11,CATWIGHKKLF,TGTGCCACCTGGATTGGACATAAGAAACTCTTT
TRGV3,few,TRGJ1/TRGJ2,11,CATWDRLEKLF,TGTGCCACCTGGGACAGGCTTGAGAAACTCTTT
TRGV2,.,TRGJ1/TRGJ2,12,CATWDVSGKKLF,TGTGCCACCTGGGACGTATCAGGAAAGAAACTCTTT
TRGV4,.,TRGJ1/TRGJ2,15,CATWDGPEDYYKKLF,TGTGCCACCTGGGATGGGCCTGAGGATTATTATAAGAAACTCTTT
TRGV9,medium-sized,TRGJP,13,CALWELGKKIKVF,TGTGCCTTGTGGGAGTTGGGCAAAAAAATCAAGGTATTT
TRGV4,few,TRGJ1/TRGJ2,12,CATWDGQRKKLF,TGTGCCACCTGGGATGGGCAGAGGAAGAAACTCTTT
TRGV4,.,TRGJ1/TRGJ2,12,CATWDEWGKKLF,TGTGCCACCTGGGATGAATGGGGTAAGAAACTCTTT
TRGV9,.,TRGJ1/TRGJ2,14,CALWEVQFEYKKLF,TGTGCCTTGTGGGAGGTGCAATTCGAATATAAGAAACTCTTT
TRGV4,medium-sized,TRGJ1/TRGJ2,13,CATWDGQDYKKLF,TGTGCCACCTGGGATGGGCAGGATTATAAGAAACTCTTT
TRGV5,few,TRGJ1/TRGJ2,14,CATWDYSNYYKKLF,TGTGCCACCTGGGACTATTCGAATTATTATAAGAAACTCTTT
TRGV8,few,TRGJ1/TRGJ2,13,CATWDLLGGKKLF,TGTGCCACCTGGGATCTCTTGGGTGGTAAGAAACTCTTT
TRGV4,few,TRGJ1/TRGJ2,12,CATWDGPRWKLF,TGTGCCACCTGGGATGGGCCGCGGTGGAAACTCTTT
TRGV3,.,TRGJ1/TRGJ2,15,CAAWDGPPHYWKKLF,TGTGCCGCCTGGGACGGTCCCCCCCATTATTGGAAGAAACTCTTT
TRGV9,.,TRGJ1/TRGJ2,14,CALWEAGFYYKKLF,TGTGCCTTGTGGGAGGCGGGTTTTTATTATAAGAAACTCTTT
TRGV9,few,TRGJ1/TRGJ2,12,CALWEGPGEKLF,TGTGCCTTGTGGGAGGGCCCCGGGGAGAAACTCTTT
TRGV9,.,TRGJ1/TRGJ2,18,CALWEFTAGVGAGNKKLF,TGTGCCTTGTGGGAGTTTACAGCTGGAGTAGGGGCGGGGAATAAGAAACTCTTT
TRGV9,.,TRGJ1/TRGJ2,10,CALRESKKLF,TGTGCCTTGCGGGAGAGCAAGAAACTCTTT